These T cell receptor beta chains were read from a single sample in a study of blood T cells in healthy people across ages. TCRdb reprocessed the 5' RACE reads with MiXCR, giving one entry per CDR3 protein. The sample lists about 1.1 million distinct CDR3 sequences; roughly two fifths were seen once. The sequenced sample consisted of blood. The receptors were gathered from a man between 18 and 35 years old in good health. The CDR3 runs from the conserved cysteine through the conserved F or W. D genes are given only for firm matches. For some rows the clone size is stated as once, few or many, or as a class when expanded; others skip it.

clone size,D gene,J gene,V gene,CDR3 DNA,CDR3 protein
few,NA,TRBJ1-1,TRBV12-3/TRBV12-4,TGTGCCAGCAGCGTGGAACGGAACCTCAACACTGAAGCTTTCTTT,CASSVERNLNTEAFF
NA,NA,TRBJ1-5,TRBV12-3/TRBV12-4,TGTGCCAGCAGTCTGACACTTACCAATCAGCCCCAGCATTTT,CASSLTLTNQPQHF
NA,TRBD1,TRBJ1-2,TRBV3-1,TGTGCCAGCAGCCAAGGGTTCTTCGGACAGGGCCATAACTATGGCTACACCTTC,CASSQGFFGQGHNYGYTF
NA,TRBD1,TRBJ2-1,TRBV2,TGTGCCAGCAGTACCAGGACAGGGGGAAATGAGCAGTTCTTC,CASSTRTGGNEQFF
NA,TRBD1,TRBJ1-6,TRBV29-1,TGCAGCGTTCAAGACAGGGGTTATAGTTCACCCCTCCACTTT,CSVQDRGYSSPLHF
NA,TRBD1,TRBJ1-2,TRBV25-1,TGTGCCAGCAGTGAATATCACAGGGGTGAAGTTGGCTACACCTTC,CASSEYHRGEVGYTF
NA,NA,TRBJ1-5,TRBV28,TGTGCCAGCAGGCCTCAGGGACTTAGCAATCAGCCCCAGCATTTT,CASRPQGLSNQPQHF
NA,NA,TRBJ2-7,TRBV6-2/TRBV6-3,TGTGCCAGCAGTTACGTCCGAGGGGGCGAGCAGTACTTC,CASSYVRGGEQYF
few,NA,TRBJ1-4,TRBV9,TGTGCCAGCAGCGATGGAGGGTTTCGGTCTGAAAAACTGTTTTTT,CASSDGGFRSEKLFF
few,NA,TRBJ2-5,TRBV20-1,TGCAGTGCTCTGGGGCACCAAGAGACCCAGTACTTC,CSALGHQETQYF
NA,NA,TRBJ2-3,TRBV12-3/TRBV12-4,TGTGCCAGCAGTTTTAGGACTTACGACACAGATACGCAGTATTTT,CASSFRTYDTDTQYF
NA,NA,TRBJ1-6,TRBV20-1,TGCAGTGCTAGAGATCTGGGCAGGCAAAGTCCACCCCTCCACTTT,CSARDLGRQSPPLHF
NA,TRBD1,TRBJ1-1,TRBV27,TGTGCCAGCAGTCCAAGTCGACAGGGAGAAGCTTTCTTT,CASSPSRQGEAFF
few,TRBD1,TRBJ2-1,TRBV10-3,TGTGCCATCAGTGAGGTGGACAGGGCCCTACAGGATGAGCAGTTCTTC,CAISEVDRALQDEQFF
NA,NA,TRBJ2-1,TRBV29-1,TGCAGCGCCGAGGGTGGTTACCTCAATGAGCAGTTCTTC,CSAEGGYLNEQFF
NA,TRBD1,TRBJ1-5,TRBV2,TGTGCCAGCAGCTTCGGACAGGGGTATCAGCCCCAGCATTTT,CASSFGQGYQPQHF
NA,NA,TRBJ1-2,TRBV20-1,TGCAGTGCTAGAGATCTTGGGGCCATTGGGGACTATGGCTACACCTTC,CSARDLGAIGDYGYTF
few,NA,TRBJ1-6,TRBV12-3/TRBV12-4,TGTGCCAGCAGGTTTCTTAATAATTCACCCCTCCACTTT,CASRFLNNSPLHF
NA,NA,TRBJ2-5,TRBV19,TGTGCCAGTAGTATAGGATATGCAACTAGAGGAGAGACCCAGTACTTC,CASSIGYATRGETQYF
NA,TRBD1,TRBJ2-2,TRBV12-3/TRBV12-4,TGTGCCAGCAGAGGCAGGACAGGATTAAACACCGGGGAGCTGTTTTTT,CASRGRTGLNTGELFF
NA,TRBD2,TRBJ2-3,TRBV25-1,TGTGCTACCAGAAGCGGGGTTAGAGCCACAGATACGCAGTATTTT,CATRSGVRATDTQYF
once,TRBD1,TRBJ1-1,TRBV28,TGTGCCAGCAGTTCAAGGACAGGGGGGGCTGAAGCTTTCTTT,CASSSRTGGAEAFF
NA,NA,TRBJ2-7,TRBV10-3,TGTGCCATCAGTGTCTTGCGAGGGGACTCCTACGAGCAGTACTTC,CAISVLRGDSYEQYF
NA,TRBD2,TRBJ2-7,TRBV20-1,TGCAGTGCTAGAGATCAACTAGCGGGGGGCTACAATGAGCAGTACTTC,CSARDQLAGGYNEQYF
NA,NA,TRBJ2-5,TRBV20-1,TGCAGTGCTAGAGATTACCAGGGCCGGGAAGAGACCCAGTACTTC,CSARDYQGREETQYF
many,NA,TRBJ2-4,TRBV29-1,TGCAGATCTCCGAGGGAGCTAGCCAAAAACATTCAGTACTTC,CRSPRELAKNIQYF
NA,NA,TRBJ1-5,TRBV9,TGTGCCAGCAGCCCGGACGGGGGAGTGAGGCCCCAGCATTTT,CASSPDGGVRPQHF
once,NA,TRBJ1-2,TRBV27,TGTGCCAGCAGTTTACAGGGTACAGCTACTGGCTACACCTTC,CASSLQGTATGYTF
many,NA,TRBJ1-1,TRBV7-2,TGTGCCAGCAGCGCCCCCGGGGTAGGGACTGAAGCTTTCTTT,CASSAPGVGTEAFF
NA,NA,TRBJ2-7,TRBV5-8,TGTGCCAGCAGCTCCTATACTCGCAAATACAATGAGCAGTACTTC,CASSSYTRKYNEQYF
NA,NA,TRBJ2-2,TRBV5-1,TGCGCCAGCAGCTTCCGGACAGAGAACACCGGGGAGCTGTTTTTT,CASSFRTENTGELFF
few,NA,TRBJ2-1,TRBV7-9,TGTGCCAGCAGCTTAGACAGAACGGGGGGCATTGATGAGCAGTTCTTC,CASSLDRTGGIDEQFF
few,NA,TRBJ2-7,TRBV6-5,TGTGCCAGCAGTTTTAGGCCCCCCTACGAGCAGTACTTC,CASSFRPPYEQYF
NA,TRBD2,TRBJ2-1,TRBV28,TGTGCCAGCAGGAGCCTTAGCGGGGCAACCCACAATGAGCAGTTCTTC,CASRSLSGATHNEQFF
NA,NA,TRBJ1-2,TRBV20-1,TGCAGTGCCAATAACGGGAGGGTCTCTAACTATGGCTACACCTTC,CSANNGRVSNYGYTF
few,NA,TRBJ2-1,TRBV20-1,TGCAGTGCTAGAGGCCCCCCCCCGGGGCTCTCCTACAATGAGCAGTTCTTC,CSARGPPPGLSYNEQFF
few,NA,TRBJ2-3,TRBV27,TGTGCCAGCAGTTGGAACAGGAGGGATACGCAGTATTTT,CASSWNRRDTQYF